Many counts were recorded for the clone carrying this TCR beta chain. Antigen specificity is unknown. Time point denoted: technical triplicate 3. Libraries from sorted cells each used 750,000 to 1,000,000 CD4+ or CD8+ T cells. With 10-nucleotide random UMIs, 5'RACE was used to make the cDNA. TCRdb fed the 5' RACE reads into MiXCR, producing one record per CDR3 protein. The repertoire has about 31,000 distinct CDR3 sequences, approximately 16% of them found once; the top ten carry roughly 5%. Unmatched junction bases numbered 7, after V lost 2 bases and J lost 4 bases. Per germline, CDR1 SGHRS and CDR2 YFSETQ. CDR3 size: 15 residues. This record comes from a study of neurological immune-mediated disorders. The study's findings and limits: There were no CDR3 amino acid sequences shared by expanded clones across subjects, a result suggesting private repertoires in all groups.

The sequencing sample was made of CD4+ T cells from blood. V usage is TRBV5-1 and J usage is TRBJ2-3; 7 bases match TRBD1. The TCR comes from a female donor with HTLV-1-associated myelopathy (HAM/TSP). CDR3 sequence reads: CASSFGRGLADTQYF. The CDR3 DNA reads as TGCGCCAGCAGCTTTGGAAGGGGGCTGGCAGATACGCAGTATTTT.